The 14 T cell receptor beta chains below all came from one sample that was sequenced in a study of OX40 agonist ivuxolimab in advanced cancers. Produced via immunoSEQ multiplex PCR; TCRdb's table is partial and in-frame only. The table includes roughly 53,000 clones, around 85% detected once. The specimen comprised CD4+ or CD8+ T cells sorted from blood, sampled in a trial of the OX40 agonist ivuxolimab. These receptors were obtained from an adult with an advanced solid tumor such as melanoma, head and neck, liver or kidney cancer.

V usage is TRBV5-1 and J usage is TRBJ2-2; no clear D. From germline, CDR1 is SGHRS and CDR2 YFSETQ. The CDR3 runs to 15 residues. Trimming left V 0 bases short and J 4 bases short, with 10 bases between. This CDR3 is CASSLGAEATGELFF. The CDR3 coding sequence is TGCGCCAGCAGCTTGGGAGCTGAGGCCACCGGGGAGCTGTTTTTT.

Written as DNA, the CDR3 is TGTGCCAGCAGACCACAAGGCACTGAAGCTTTCTTT. Translated, it gives CASRPQGTEAFF. The rearrangement joins TRBV2 to TRBJ1-1; no reliable D call. This CDR3 contains 12 residues. From germline, CDR1 is SNHLY and CDR2 FYNNEI. V was shortened by 6 bases and J by 4 bases, with 9 bases between the two germline ends. The full variable domain, in which reference TRBV2 and TRBJ1-1 provide the parts outside the CDR3, is EPEVTQTPSHQVTQMGQEVILRCVPISNHLYFYWYRQILGQKVEFLVSFYNNEISEKSEIFDDQFSVERPDGSNFTLKIRSTKLEDSAMYFCASRPQGTEAFFGQGTRLTVV.

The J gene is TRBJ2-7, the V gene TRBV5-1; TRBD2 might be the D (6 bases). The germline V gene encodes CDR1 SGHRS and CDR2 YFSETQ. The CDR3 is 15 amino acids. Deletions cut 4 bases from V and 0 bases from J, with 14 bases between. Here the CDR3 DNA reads TGCGCCAGCAGCGTTTTAGCGGATAGCTCCTACGAGCAGTACTTC. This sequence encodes CASSVLADSSYEQYF.

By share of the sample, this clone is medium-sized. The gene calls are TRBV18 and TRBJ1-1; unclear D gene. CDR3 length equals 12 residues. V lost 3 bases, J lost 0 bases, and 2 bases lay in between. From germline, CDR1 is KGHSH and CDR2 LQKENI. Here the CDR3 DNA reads TGTGCCAGCTCACCCCTGAACACTGAAGCTTTCTTT. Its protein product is CASSPLNTEAFF.

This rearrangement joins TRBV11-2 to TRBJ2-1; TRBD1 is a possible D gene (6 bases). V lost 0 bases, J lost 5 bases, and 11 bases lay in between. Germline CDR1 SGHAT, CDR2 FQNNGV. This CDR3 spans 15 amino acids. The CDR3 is CASSLDGRGNNEQFF. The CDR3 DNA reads TGTGCCAGCAGCTTAGACGGCAGGGGTAACAATGAGCAGTTCTTC.

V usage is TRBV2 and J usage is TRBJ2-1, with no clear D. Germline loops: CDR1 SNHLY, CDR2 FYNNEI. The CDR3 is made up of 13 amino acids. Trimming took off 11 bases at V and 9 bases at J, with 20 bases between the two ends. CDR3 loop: CACSGPRTGEQFF. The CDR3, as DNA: TGTGCCTGCTCCGGCCCTAGGACGGGTGAGCAGTTCTTC. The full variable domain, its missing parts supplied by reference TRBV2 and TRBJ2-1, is EPEVTQTPSHQVTQMGQEVILRCVPISNHLYFYWYRQILGQKVEFLVSFYNNEISEKSEIFDDQFSVERPDGSNFTLKIRSTKLEDSAMYFCACSGPRTGEQFFGPGTRLTVL.

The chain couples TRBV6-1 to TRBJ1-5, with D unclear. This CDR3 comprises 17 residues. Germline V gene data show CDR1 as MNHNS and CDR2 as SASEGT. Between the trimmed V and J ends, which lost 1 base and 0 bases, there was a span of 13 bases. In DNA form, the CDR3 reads TGTGCCAGCAGTGAAGGAGAAAGGGTAACTAGCAATCAGCCCCAGCATTTT. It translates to CASSEGERVTSNQPQHF.

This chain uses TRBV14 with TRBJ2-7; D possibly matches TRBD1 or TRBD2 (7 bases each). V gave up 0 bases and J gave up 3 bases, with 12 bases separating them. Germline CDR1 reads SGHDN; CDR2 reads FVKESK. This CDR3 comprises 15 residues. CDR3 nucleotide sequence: TGTGCCAGCAGCCAAGATCCCAGGGGGGGCTACGAGCAGTACTTC. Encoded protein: CASSQDPRGGYEQYF.

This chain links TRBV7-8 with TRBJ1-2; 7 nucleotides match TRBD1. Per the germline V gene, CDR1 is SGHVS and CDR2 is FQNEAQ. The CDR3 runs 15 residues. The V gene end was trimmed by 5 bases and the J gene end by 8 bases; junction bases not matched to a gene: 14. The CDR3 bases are TGTGCCAGCAGCCGAGGCGAGGGGGCGCCTCAAGGCTACACCTTC. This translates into CASSRGEGAPQGYTF.

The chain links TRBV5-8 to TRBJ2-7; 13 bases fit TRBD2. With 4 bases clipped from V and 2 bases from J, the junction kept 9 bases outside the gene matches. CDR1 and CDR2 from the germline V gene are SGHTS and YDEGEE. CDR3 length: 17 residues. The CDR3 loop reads CASSPRWGLAGTYEQYF. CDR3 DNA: TGTGCCAGCAGCCCCAGGTGGGGACTAGCGGGAACCTACGAGCAGTACTTC.

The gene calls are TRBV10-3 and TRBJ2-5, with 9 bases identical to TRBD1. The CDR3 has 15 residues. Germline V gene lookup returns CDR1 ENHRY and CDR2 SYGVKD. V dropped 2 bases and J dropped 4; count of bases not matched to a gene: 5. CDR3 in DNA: TGTGCCATCAGTGAGGGGGTGGGACAGGGAGAGACCCAGTACTTC. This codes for CAISEGVGQGETQYF.

In DNA form, the CDR3 reads TGTGCCAGCAGCTCACCGGGCCGAAGGAGCGATGAGCAGTTCTTC. Translated: CASSSPGRRSDEQFF. V gene TRBV7-9 combines with J gene TRBJ2-1; D gene ambiguous. The CDR3 length is 15 residues. From germline, CDR1 is SEHNR and CDR2 FQNEAQ (reference sequence). Trimming removed 4 bases from V and 8 bases from J, with 18 bases in between.

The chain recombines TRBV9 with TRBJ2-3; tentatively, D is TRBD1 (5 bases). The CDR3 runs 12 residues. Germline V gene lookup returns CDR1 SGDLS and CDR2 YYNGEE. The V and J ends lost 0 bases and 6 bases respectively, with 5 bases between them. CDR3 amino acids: CASSVGGDTQYF. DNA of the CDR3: TGTGCCAGCAGCGTAGGGGGCGATACGCAGTATTTT.

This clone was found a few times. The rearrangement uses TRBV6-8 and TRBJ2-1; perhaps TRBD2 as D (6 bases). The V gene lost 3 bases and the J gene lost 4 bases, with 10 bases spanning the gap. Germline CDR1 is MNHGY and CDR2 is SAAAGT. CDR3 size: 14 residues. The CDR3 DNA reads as TGTGCCAGCAGTTATATGGGGACTTACAATGAGCAGTTCTTC. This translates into CASSYMGTYNEQFF.